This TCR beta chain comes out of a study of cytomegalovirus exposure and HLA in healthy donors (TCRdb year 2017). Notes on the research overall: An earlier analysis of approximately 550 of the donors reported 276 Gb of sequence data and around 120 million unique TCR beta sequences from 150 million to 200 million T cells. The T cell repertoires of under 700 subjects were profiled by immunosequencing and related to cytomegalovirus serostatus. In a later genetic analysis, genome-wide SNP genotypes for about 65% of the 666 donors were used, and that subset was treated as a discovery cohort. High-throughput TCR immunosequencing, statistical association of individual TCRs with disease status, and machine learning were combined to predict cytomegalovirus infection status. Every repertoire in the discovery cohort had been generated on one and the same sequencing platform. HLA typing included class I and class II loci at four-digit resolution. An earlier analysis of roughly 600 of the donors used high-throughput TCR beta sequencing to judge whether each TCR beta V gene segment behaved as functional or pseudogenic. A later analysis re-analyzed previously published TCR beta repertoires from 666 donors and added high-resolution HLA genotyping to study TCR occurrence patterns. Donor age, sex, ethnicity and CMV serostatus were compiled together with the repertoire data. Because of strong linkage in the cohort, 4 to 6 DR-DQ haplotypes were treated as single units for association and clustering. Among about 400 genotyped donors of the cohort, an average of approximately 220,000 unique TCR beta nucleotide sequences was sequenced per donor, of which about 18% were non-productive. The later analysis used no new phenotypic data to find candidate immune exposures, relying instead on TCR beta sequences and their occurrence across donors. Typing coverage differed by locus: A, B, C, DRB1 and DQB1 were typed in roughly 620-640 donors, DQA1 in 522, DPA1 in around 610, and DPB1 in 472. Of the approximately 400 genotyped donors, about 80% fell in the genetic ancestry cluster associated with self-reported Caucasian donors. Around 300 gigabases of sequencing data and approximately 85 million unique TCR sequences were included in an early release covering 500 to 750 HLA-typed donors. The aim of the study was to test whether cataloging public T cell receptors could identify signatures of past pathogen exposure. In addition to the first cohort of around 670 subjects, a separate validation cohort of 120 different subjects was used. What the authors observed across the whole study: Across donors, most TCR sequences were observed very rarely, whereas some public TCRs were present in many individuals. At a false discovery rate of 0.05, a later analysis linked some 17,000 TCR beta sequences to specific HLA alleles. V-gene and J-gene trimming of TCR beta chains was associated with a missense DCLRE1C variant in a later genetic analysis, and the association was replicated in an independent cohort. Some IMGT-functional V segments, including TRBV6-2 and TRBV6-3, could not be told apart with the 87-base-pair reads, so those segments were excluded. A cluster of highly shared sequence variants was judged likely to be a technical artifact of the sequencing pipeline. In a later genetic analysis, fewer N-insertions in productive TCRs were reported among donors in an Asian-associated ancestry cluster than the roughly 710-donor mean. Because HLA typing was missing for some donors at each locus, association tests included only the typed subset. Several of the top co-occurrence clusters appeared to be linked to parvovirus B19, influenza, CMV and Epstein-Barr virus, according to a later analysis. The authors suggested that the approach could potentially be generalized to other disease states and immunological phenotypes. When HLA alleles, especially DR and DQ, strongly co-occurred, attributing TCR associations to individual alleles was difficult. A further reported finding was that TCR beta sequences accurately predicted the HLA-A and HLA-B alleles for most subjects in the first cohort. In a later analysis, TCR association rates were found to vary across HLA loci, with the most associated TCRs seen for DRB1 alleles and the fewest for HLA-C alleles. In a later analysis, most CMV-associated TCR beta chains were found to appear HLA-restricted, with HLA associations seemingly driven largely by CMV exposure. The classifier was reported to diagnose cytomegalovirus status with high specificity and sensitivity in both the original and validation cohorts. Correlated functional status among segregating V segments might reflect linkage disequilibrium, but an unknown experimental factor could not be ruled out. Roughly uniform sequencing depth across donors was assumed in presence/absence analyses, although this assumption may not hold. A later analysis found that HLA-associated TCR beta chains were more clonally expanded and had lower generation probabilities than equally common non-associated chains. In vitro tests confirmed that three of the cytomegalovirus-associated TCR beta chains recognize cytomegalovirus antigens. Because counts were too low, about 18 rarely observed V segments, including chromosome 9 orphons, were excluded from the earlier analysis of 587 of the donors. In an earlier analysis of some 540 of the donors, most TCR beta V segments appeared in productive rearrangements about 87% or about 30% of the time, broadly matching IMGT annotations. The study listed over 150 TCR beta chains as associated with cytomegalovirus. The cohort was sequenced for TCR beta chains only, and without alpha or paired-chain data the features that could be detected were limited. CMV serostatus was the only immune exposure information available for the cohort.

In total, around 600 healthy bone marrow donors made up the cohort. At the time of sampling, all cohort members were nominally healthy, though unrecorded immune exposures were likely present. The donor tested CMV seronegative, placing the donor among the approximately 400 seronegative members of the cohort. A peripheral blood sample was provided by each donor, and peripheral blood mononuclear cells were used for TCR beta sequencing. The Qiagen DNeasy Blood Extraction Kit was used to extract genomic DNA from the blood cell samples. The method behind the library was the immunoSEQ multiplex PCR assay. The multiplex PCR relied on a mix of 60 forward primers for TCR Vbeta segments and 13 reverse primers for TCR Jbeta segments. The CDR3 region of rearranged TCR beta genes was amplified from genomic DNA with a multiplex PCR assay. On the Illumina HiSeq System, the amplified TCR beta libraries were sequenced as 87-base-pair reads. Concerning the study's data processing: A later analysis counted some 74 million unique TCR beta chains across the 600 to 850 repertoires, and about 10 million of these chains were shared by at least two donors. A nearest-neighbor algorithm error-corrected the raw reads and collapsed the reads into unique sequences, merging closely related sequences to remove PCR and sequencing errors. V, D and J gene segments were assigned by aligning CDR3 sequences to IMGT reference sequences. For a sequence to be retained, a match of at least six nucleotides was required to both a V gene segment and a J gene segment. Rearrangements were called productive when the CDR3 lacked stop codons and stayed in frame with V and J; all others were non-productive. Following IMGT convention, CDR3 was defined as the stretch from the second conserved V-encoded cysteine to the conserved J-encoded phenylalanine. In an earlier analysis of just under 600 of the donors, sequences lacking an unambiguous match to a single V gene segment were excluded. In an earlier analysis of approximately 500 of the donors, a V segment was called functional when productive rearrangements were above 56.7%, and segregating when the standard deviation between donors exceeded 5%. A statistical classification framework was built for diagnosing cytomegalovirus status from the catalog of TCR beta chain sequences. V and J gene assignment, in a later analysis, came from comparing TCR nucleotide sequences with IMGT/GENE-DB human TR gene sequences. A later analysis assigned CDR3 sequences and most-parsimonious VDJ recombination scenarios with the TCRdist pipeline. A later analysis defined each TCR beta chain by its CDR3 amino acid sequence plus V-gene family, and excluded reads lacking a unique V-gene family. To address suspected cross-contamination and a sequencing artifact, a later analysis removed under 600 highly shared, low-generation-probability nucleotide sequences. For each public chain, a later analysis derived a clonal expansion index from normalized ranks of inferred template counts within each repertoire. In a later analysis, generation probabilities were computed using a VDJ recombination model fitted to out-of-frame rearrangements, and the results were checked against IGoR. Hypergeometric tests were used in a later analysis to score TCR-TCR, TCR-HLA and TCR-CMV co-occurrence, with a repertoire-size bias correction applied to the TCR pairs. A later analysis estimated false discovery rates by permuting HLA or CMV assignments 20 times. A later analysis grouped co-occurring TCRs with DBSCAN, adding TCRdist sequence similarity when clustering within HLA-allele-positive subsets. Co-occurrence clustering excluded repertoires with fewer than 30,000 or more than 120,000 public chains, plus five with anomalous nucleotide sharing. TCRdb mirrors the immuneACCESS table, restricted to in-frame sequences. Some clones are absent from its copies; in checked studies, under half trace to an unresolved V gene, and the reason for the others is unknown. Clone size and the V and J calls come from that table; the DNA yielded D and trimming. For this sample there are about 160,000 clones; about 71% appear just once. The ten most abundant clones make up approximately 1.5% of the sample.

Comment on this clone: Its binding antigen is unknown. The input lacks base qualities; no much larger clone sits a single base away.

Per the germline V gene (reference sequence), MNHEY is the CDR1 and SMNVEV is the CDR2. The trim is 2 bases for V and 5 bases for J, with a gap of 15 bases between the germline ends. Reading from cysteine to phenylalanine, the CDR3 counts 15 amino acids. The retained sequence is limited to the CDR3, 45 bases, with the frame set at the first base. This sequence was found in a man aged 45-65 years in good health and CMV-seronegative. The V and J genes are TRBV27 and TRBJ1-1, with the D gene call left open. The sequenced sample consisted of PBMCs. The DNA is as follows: TGTGCCAGCAGTTTAGCATCCGGGGATTGGACTGAAGCTTTCTTT. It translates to CASSLASGDWTEAFF.